This note documents a single T cell receptor (beta chain) sequence. Antigen: not known. This specimen belongs to a study of T cells in narcolepsy. Study-level results: Healthy controls reportedly lacked the autoreactive clonotypes serially found in patients' blood.

Here immunoSEQ multiplex PCR was the method, and the copy in TCRdb shows in-frame clones only, minus some. The data contain 25,000 to 30,000 clones, about 89% of them seen just once; the ten biggest clones take up more than 0.75%. The sequence came from a human donor in good health. Sample: memory (CD45RA-) CD4+ T cells from blood.

This chain's CDR3 is CASSLNTGYGEQFF. In nucleotides, the CDR3 is TGTGCCAGCAGCTTAAACACCGGCTACGGTGAGCAGTTCTTC. The rearrangement links TRBV7-7 to TRBJ2-1, with D unclear. Germline V gene sequence: CDR1 SSHAT, CDR2 FNYEAQ (reference sequence). This CDR3 is 14 amino acids long. The V and J ends lost 2 bases and 9 bases respectively, with 14 bases between them.